Below are 30 T cell receptor beta chains sequenced from a single sample in a study of cytomegalovirus exposure and HLA in healthy donors. PCR amplification relied on 60 Vbeta primers (plus 13 Jbeta primers). Sequencing used immunoSEQ multiplex PCR; TCRdb keeps in-frame clones, though not all of them. Among some 150,000 clones listed, about 85% were seen once. The sample taken for sequencing was PBMCs. The receptor set was obtained from a human donor in good health.

The rearrangement uses TRBV19 and TRBJ2-7, with TRBD2 identical over 12 bases. Trimming cost V 4 bases and J 6 bases; bases outside gene matches: 7. CDR1 LNHDA and CDR2 SQIVND come from the germline V gene (reference sequence). CDR3 length: 15 amino acids. The CDR3 DNA follows: TGTGCCAGTAGTAGGACTAGCGGGAAGGGGGGCGAGCAGTACTTC. Encoded protein: CASSRTSGKGGEQYF.

The chain joins TRBV11-2 to TRBJ2-3; D is unresolved. The CDR3 is 12 residues long. The V and J ends lost 4 bases and 3 bases respectively, with 5 bases between them. Germline V gene lookup returns CDR1 SGHAT and CDR2 FQNNGV. The CDR3 spells CASSSPTDTQYF. The CDR3 DNA sequence: TGTGCCAGCAGCTCCCCGACAGATACGCAGTATTTT.

The V gene is TRBV28, the J gene TRBJ2-7; 7 bases align to TRBD2. The CDR3 is 15 residues long. J was trimmed by 3 bases and V by 5 bases; bases with no gene match: 10. In germline, CDR1 is MDHEN, CDR2 SYDVKM. In nucleotides, the CDR3 is TGTGCCAGCAGTCGGGCCGGGACTAACTTCTACGAGCAGTACTTC. Its protein is CASSRAGTNFYEQYF. The full variable domain, in which reference TRBV28 and TRBJ2-7 provide the parts outside the CDR3, is DVKVTQSSRYLVKRTGEKVFLECVQDMDHENMFWYRQDPGLGLRLIYFSYDVKMKEKGDIPEGYSVSREKKERFSLILESASTNQTSMYLCASSRAGTNFYEQYFGPGTRLTVT.

Here the CDR3 reads CASSKSLAGGNTGELFF. CDR3 DNA: TGTGCCAGCAGCAAGTCACTAGCGGGAGGGAACACCGGGGAGCTGTTTTTT. The chain carries TRBV7-2 and TRBJ2-2; 12 bases are shared with TRBD2. CDR1 is SGHTA, CDR2 FQGNSA, per germline. The CDR3 length is 17 residues. V was clipped by 5 bases and J by 1 base; unmatched bases: 5.

This rearrangement joins TRBV5-1 to TRBJ2-7, with 7 bases identical to TRBD1. The length of the CDR3 is 14 residues. Germline V gene data show CDR1 as SGHRS and CDR2 as YFSETQ. The ends lost 1 base at V and 7 bases at J; junction bases unmatched: 8. The CDR3: CASSLSGQSNEQYF. The CDR3 DNA reads as TGCGCCAGCAGCTTGTCGGGACAGTCCAATGAGCAGTACTTC.

The V call is TRBV27, the J call TRBJ2-7; the match to TRBD1 covers 9 bases. The CDR3 extends over 14 amino acids. Germline lookup yields CDR1 MNHEY and CDR2 SMNVEV (reference sequence). Losses at the gene ends were 6 bases for V and 6 bases for J; bases not matched to a gene: 9. The CDR3 spells CASSLGQGRGEQYF. Here the CDR3 DNA reads TGTGCCAGCAGCCTGGGACAGGGAAGGGGCGAGCAGTACTTC.

This chain links TRBV4-1 with TRBJ2-1, with unresolved D. V shed 4 bases and J shed 9 bases, with 19 bases lying between them. The CDR3 loop spans 15 amino acids. Germline V gives CDR1 MGHRA, CDR2 YSYEKL. CDR3 protein: CASSPTPSREVEQFF. For the CDR3, the DNA is TGCGCCAGCAGCCCTACGCCAAGCCGAGAGGTTGAGCAGTTCTTC.

The chain joins TRBV19 to TRBJ2-1; perhaps TRBD2 as D (6 bases). This CDR3 comprises 15 residues. Germline CDR1 and CDR2: LNHDA and SQIVND (reference sequence). Trimming pared 5 bases from V and 0 bases from J, leaving 11 bases between. In nucleotides, the CDR3 is TGTGCCAGTAGTTCGGGGGAAAGCTCCTACAATGAGCAGTTCTTC. The encoded protein is CASSSGESSYNEQFF.

The chain uses TRBV19 and TRBJ1-2; D possibly corresponds to TRBD1 (6 bases). V shed 4 bases and J shed 4 bases, with 16 bases lying between them. The CDR3 totals 15 residues. Looked up from germline, CDR1 is LNHDA and CDR2 is SQIVND (reference sequence). The chain's CDR3 is CASSKPGGQIYGYTF. CDR3 bases: TGTGCCAGTAGTAAACCCGGGGGGCAGATCTATGGCTACACCTTC.

This sequence joins TRBV7-3 and TRBJ1-2; possible D gene TRBD1, 5 bases. Deletions cut 1 base from V and 4 bases from J, with 13 bases between. The CDR3 runs 15 residues. Germline CDR1 SGHTA, CDR2 FQGTGA. The CDR3 loop reads CASSLRGERGYGYTF. DNA for the CDR3: TGTGCCAGCAGCTTAAGGGGGGAGCGGGGCTATGGCTACACCTTC.

The genes are TRBV10-2 and TRBJ2-7; 10 bases align to TRBD1. The CDR3 extends over 15 amino acids. Germline CDR1 is WSHSY and CDR2 is SAAADI. Germline trimming cut 10 bases from V and 5 bases from J; bases unmatched to any gene: 14. CDR3 loop: CATLSWDRGLNEQYF. CDR3 sequence (DNA): TGCGCCACCCTATCTTGGGACAGGGGATTGAACGAGCAGTACTTC.

The chain combines TRBV30 with TRBJ1-4; 7 nucleotides match TRBD1. The CDR3 contains 15 residues. With V trimmed by 0 bases and J by 5 bases, 6 bases remained unmatched. Germline V gives CDR1 GTSNPN, CDR2 SVGIG (reference sequence). The CDR3 coding sequence is TGTGCCTGGAGTGTATTGAGGGGGCGGAATGAAAAACTGTTTTTT. Protein product: CAWSVLRGRNEKLFF.

The CDR3 sequence: CASSPADSSTDTQYF. The CDR3 region has the DNA TGCGCCAGCAGCCCTGCGGACAGCTCTACAGATACGCAGTATTTT. The chain recombines TRBV4-1 with TRBJ2-3, with D perhaps matching TRBD1 (6 bases). The CDR3 covers 15 residues. Germline CDR1 and CDR2: MGHRA and YSYEKL. Trimming removed 4 bases at V and 3 bases at J, with 14 bases between.

A single count supports this clone. The J gene is TRBJ1-2, the V gene TRBV7-9; no reliable D call. Germline loops: CDR1 SEHNR, CDR2 FQNEAQ (reference sequence). The CDR3 loop spans 10 amino acids. Deletions cut 11 bases from V and 6 bases from J, with 10 bases between. CDR3 bases: TGTGCCCTGGGTGAGGATGGCTACACCTTC. Translating it yields CALGEDGYTF.

The rearrangement joins TRBV5-8 to TRBJ1-1; a weak D match, TRBD1 (5 bases). The ends were cut back, 0 bases at V and 1 base at J, with 13 bases in the middle. The CDR3 spans 16 residues. CDR1 and CDR2 from the germline V gene are SGHTS and YDEGEE. CDR3 DNA: TGTGCCAGCAGCTTGGCCCGAAGGGGCCCGAACACTGAAGCTTTCTTT. It specifies CASSLARRGPNTEAFF.

The rearrangement joins TRBV2 to TRBJ1-1, with TRBD1 matching over 9 bases. The V and J ends lost 4 bases and 8 bases, in that order; junction bases with no gene match: 5. Germline CDR1 SNHLY, CDR2 FYNNEI. This CDR3 spans 13 amino acids. The CDR3 region is CASSAGQGPEAFF. CDR3 nucleotide sequence: TGTGCCAGCAGTGCGGGACAGGGCCCCGAAGCTTTCTTT.

The rearrangement links TRBV10-2 to TRBJ2-1, with 10 positions matching TRBD2. The CDR3 is made up of 15 amino acids. Germline lookup yields CDR1 WSHSY and CDR2 SAAADI. The J segment lost 9 bases and the V segment lost 3 bases, leaving 8 bases of the junction unmatched. The CDR3: CASSEGLAGGSEQFF. In DNA, the CDR3 is TGCGCCAGCAGTGAAGGGTTAGCGGGGGGCAGTGAGCAGTTCTTC.

A note on this clone: Other nucleotide sequences from this sample produce the same CDR3. The chain links TRBV10-1 to TRBJ2-1; a possible D gene is TRBD1 (6 bases). The ends were cut back, 0 bases at V and 10 bases at J, with 10 bases in the middle. From germline, CDR1 is WNHNN and CDR2 SYGVQD (reference sequence). The CDR3 runs 13 residues. Here the CDR3 DNA reads TGCGCCAGCAGTGAGTCTTGGGGGCAGGAGCAGTTCTTC. This translates into CASSESWGQEQFF.

The chain links TRBV5-1 to TRBJ2-5, with TRBD2 identical over 7 bases. The V gene's germline CDR1 is SGHRS and CDR2 YFSETQ. The CDR3 has 16 residues. With 0 bases clipped from V and 2 bases from J, the junction kept 7 bases outside the gene matches. CDR3 DNA sequence: TGCGCCAGCAGCTTGGGGGGCGGGGAGGGACAAGAGACCCAGTACTTC. Translated, it gives CASSLGGGEGQETQYF.

The rearrangement uses TRBV11-2 and TRBJ2-1; 9 bases are a match to TRBD2. The V and J ends lost 3 bases and 5 bases, in that order; junction bases with no gene match: 8. Germline assignment: CDR1 SGHAT and CDR2 FQNNGV. The CDR3 has 16 residues. CDR3 DNA: TGTGCCAGCAGCTTTAGCGGGAGTAGCTTTAACAATGAGCAGTTCTTC. Its translation is CASSFSGSSFNNEQFF.

V and J are TRBV25-1 and TRBJ2-1; tentative D call: TRBD2 (5 bases). In germline, CDR1 is MGHDK, CDR2 SYGVNS. The CDR3 covers 16 residues. The V and J ends lost 3 bases and 6 bases respectively, with 18 bases between them. The CDR3 region has the DNA TGTGCCAGCAGTGAGAAACACCGAACTAGGCCCAATGAGCAGTTCTTC. Translating gives CASSEKHRTRPNEQFF.

This clone was detected once. J is TRBJ2-1 and V is TRBV4-2; possibly TRBD2 for D (7 bases). V shed 1 base and J shed 0 bases, with 16 bases lying between them. The CDR3 extends over 18 amino acids. Per the germline V gene, CDR1 is LGHNA and CDR2 is YNFKEQ. CDR3 sequence: CASSQGYRGAYSYNEQFF. In DNA, the CDR3 is TGTGCCAGCAGCCAAGGTTATCGGGGGGCCTACTCCTACAATGAGCAGTTCTTC.

This clone came up a few times. Different DNA sequences within this sample yield the same CDR3. The genes are TRBV2 and TRBJ2-7, with unresolved D. V was shortened by 3 bases and J by 1 base, with 7 bases between the two germline ends. The germline CDR1 and CDR2 sequences are SNHLY and FYNNEI. The CDR3 is made up of 13 amino acids. The CDR3 is CASSEPRSYEQYF. CDR3 coding DNA: TGTGCCAGCAGTGAGCCGAGATCCTACGAGCAGTACTTC.

The chain has TRBV5-8 and TRBJ2-7; weak D call: TRBD2 (6 bases). Germline V CDR1 and CDR2: SGHTS, YDEGEE. The CDR3 is 13 residues long. Deletions cut 4 bases from V and 2 bases from J, with 10 bases between. Written as DNA, the CDR3 is TGTGCCAGCAGCCGTCGGGGGACCTACGAGCAGTACTTC. Encoded protein: CASSRRGTYEQYF.

This sequence joins TRBV20-1 and TRBJ2-5; no clear D gene. The CDR3 contains 10 residues. V lost 6 bases and J lost 3, with 5 bases in between. Germline CDR1 and CDR2: DFQATT and SNEGSKA (reference sequence). In DNA, the CDR3 is TGCAGTGCACTAAAAGAGACCCAGTACTTC. Its protein product is CSALKETQYF.

The chain combines TRBV5-1 with TRBJ2-7, with TRBD2 matching 13 bases. This CDR3 contains 16 residues. In germline, CDR1 is SGHRS, CDR2 YFSETQ. J lost 6 bases, V lost 0 bases, and 6 bases had no gene match. CDR3 region: CASSLGLAGGSGEQYF. In DNA form, the CDR3 reads TGCGCCAGCAGCTTGGGACTAGCGGGGGGCTCTGGCGAGCAGTACTTC.

This clone was detected only once. The chain links TRBV6-1 to TRBJ2-3, with no clear D. Trimming stripped 3 bases from V and 6 bases from J, with 19 bases between. Germline CDR1 reads MNHNS; CDR2 reads SASEGT. The CDR3 consists of 16 residues. As DNA, the CDR3 is TGTGCCAGCAGTGAGTCGATGGGTCCGGGTACCGATACGCAGTATTTT. It encodes CASSESMGPGTDTQYF.

The chain employs TRBV28 and TRBJ2-1; D not certain. The CDR3 is 14 residues long. From germline, CDR1 is MDHEN and CDR2 SYDVKM. The V and J ends lost 6 bases and 0 bases respectively, with 9 bases between them. For the CDR3, the DNA is TGTGCCAGCAGCGGCCGGAGCTCCTACAATGAGCAGTTCTTC. Protein sequence: CASSGRSSYNEQFF.

This clone was seen a handful of times. This chain connects TRBV19 to TRBJ1-2; D gene unclear. Germline loops: CDR1 LNHDA, CDR2 SQIVND (reference sequence). Trimming shortened V by 6 bases and J by 8 bases, and 16 bases separated the two germline ends. The CDR3 covers 13 residues. This CDR3 is CASSTELRGGYTF. The CDR3 DNA reads as TGTGCCAGTAGCACGGAGCTTCGAGGGGGCTACACCTTC.

The V call is TRBV7-9, the J call TRBJ2-3; TRBD1 matches at 7 bases. CDR3 size: 15 residues. V trimming: 7 bases; J trimming: 6 bases; junction bases outside the gene matches: 13. The germline gives CDR1 SEHNR, CDR2 FQNEAQ (reference sequence). The CDR3 spells CASNPQGLAEDTQYF. The CDR3 region has the DNA TGTGCCAGCAACCCACAGGGGCTCGCCGAGGATACGCAGTATTTT.